This TCR beta chain was profiled in a study of T cells after yellow fever vaccination. Points from the study as a whole: Weaker, the secondary response had a peak occurring faster, on day 5 versus 15.

TCRdb reprocessed the 5' RACE reads with MiXCR, giving one entry per CDR3 protein. The sample lists under 100,000 distinct CDR3 sequences, under 6.5% occurring once. In its sample, this clonotype was seen a few times. Its antigen is unknown. V dropped 7 bases and J dropped 4; count of bases not matched to a gene: 15. The CDR3 is 18 amino acids. CDR1 is SEHNR and CDR2 is FQNEAQ in the germline V gene (reference sequence). This chain connects TRBV7-9 to TRBJ2-6; 8 nucleotides match TRBD2. This specimen was CD8+ T cells sorted from PBMCs, taken 10 days after the yellow fever booster vaccination. This receptor was identified in a man aged 18-30 years who received the YFV17D yellow fever vaccine. This chain's CDR3 is CASTWDLRGGYGANVLTF. CDR3 in DNA: TGTGCCAGCACCTGGGACCTACGGGGGGGGTACGGGGCCAACGTCCTGACTTTC. Together with reference TRBV7-9 and TRBJ2-6, the CDR3 gives the full variable domain: DTGVSQNPRHKITKRGQNVTFRCDPISEHNRLYWYRQTLGQGPEFLTYFQNEAQLEKSRLLSDRFSAERPKGSFSTLEIQRTEQGDSAMYLCASTWDLRGGYGANVLTFGAGSRLTVL.